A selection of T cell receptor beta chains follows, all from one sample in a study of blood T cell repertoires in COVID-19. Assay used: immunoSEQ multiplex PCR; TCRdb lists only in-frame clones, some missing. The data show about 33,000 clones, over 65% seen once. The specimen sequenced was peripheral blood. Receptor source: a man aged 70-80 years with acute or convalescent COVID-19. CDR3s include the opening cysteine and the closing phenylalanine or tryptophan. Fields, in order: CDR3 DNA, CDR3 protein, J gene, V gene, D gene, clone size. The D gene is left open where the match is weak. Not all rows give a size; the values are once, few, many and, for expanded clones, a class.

DNA: TGTGCCACCAGCCTTCACAGGAGCAATCAGCCCCAGCATTTT
CDR3: CATSLHRSNQPQHF
J: TRBJ1-5
V: TRBV15
D: -
size: few

DNA: TGTGCCAGCACCAGAACAGGGTCCCCAACTAACTATGGCTACACCTTC
CDR3: CASTRTGSPTNYGYTF
J: TRBJ1-2
V: TRBV2
D: -
size: -

DNA: TGTGCCAGCAGTGACCGGACAGGGGGGAGTACTGAAGCTTTCTTT
CDR3: CASSDRTGGSTEAFF
J: TRBJ1-1
V: TRBV6-1
D: TRBD1
size: -

DNA: TGTGCCAGCAGCCGCCGGGGGTACGAGCAGTACTTC
CDR3: CASSRRGYEQYF
J: TRBJ2-7
V: TRBV28
D: -
size: -

DNA: TGTGCCAGCAGCGCGAACCCTCCGATACAGGGCGTGGAGGAAAAACTGTTTTTT
CDR3: CASSANPPIQGVEEKLFF
J: TRBJ1-4
V: TRBV9
D: -
size: -

DNA: TGTGCCAGCAGTACTCGGACAGGGGCCTACGAGCAGTACTTC
CDR3: CASSTRTGAYEQYF
J: TRBJ2-7
V: TRBV6-5
D: TRBD1
size: once

DNA: TGTGCCAGCAGTTACTCGTGGCAGGGCACCTACGAGCAGTACTTC
CDR3: CASSYSWQGTYEQYF
J: TRBJ2-7
V: TRBV6-2/TRBV6-3
D: -
size: once

DNA: TGTGCCAGCAGCCCAGACATGGACAGGGGTGGCACCGGGGAGCTGTTTTTT
CDR3: CASSPDMDRGGTGELFF
J: TRBJ2-2
V: TRBV11-2
D: TRBD1
size: -

DNA: TGCGCCAGCAGTGCTGGTGTAGCGGGAGAGCAGTACTTC
CDR3: CASSAGVAGEQYF
J: TRBJ2-7
V: TRBV10-1
D: TRBD2
size: -

DNA: TGTGCCAGCAGCTTAGGGCAGGACTACAATCAGCCCCAGCATTTT
CDR3: CASSLGQDYNQPQHF
J: TRBJ1-5
V: TRBV5-8
D: -
size: -

DNA: TGTGCCAGCAGTATTAGGGGGCCGGGGGGCACAGATACGCAGTATTTT
CDR3: CASSIRGPGGTDTQYF
J: TRBJ2-3
V: TRBV27
D: -
size: -

DNA: TGTGCCAGTTCAAGGCGGCTAGCGGCTCTTGATACGCAGTATTTT
CDR3: CASSRRLAALDTQYF
J: TRBJ2-3
V: TRBV6-6
D: TRBD2
size: -

DNA: TGTGCCAGTAATCTCTCGGACAGAGATAATTCACCCCTCCACTTT
CDR3: CASNLSDRDNSPLHF
J: TRBJ1-6
V: TRBV19
D: -
size: -

DNA: TGTGCCAGCAGTTCCCGACAGGGGGTCACCTACGAGCAGTACTTC
CDR3: CASSSRQGVTYEQYF
J: TRBJ2-7
V: TRBV28
D: TRBD1
size: -

DNA: TGTGCCAGCAGCCAAGCGGGACTGGACATGAACACTGAAGCTTTCTTT
CDR3: CASSQAGLDMNTEAFF
J: TRBJ1-1
V: TRBV3-1/TRBV3-2
D: -
size: -

DNA: TGTGCCAGTAGTATAGGGTCGCGGGGGGGCTCCTACAATGAGCAGTTCTTC
CDR3: CASSIGSRGGSYNEQFF
J: TRBJ2-1
V: TRBV19
D: TRBD2
size: few

DNA: TGTGCCTGGAGTAGGGGGTACAATGAGCAGTTCTTC
CDR3: CAWSRGYNEQFF
J: TRBJ2-1
V: TRBV30
D: -
size: -

DNA: TGTGCCACCAGCAGAGAGGGGGCCAGCAATCAGCCCCAGCATTTT
CDR3: CATSREGASNQPQHF
J: TRBJ1-5
V: TRBV15
D: -
size: -

DNA: TGTGCCAGCAGCTTAGGAGAGGGCCCGCGCTATGGGGAGACCCAGTACTTC
CDR3: CASSLGEGPRYGETQYF
J: TRBJ2-5
V: TRBV11-2
D: -
size: -

DNA: TGTGCCAGCAGCGACCCTAGCGGGGGGCCTATTGAGCAGTTCTTC
CDR3: CASSDPSGGPIEQFF
J: TRBJ2-1
V: TRBV14
D: TRBD2
size: -

DNA: TGTGCCAGTAGTCTGGGGGAGGCTGAAGCTTTCTTT
CDR3: CASSLGEAEAFF
J: TRBJ1-1
V: TRBV19
D: -
size: few

DNA: TGTGCCAGTAGTATTGGCAGGGGCAACTCCGAGCAGTACTTC
CDR3: CASSIGRGNSEQYF
J: TRBJ2-7
V: TRBV19
D: -
size: few

DNA: TGCAGCGTTTCAACGACAGGGGCTGGAAACACCATATATTTT
CDR3: CSVSTTGAGNTIYF
J: TRBJ1-3
V: TRBV29-1
D: TRBD1
size: -

DNA: TGTGCCAGCAGCCTTCTAGGGGATCAGCCCCAGCATTTT
CDR3: CASSLLGDQPQHF
J: TRBJ1-5
V: TRBV7-2
D: -
size: -